This TCR beta chain was documented in a study of regulatory T cells in long-lasting Graves disease. Points from the study as a whole: Peripheral blood was the sole material, not thyroid tissue. Persistent disease preferred TRBV28, TRBJ1-2 and TRBJ2-5.

Researchers made TCR beta libraries by using iRepertoire HTBI primers and running Arm-PCR on CDR3 regions. TCRdb redid the calling of the multiplex PCR reads with MiXCR, one entry per CDR3 protein. The repertoire holds roughly 320,000 distinct CDR3 sequences, with roughly 17% as singletons. Ten or more counts support this clonotype. Its antigen is undetermined. The CDR3 has 14 amino acids. In germline, CDR1 is SGHRS, CDR2 YFSETQ. V lost 0 bases and J lost 2, with 5 bases in between. Noted time point: newly diagnosed GD, antithyroid drugs for less than 3 months. TCR sequences were obtained from RNA taken from PBMCs. The sample also formed part of further work on T cells in Graves' hyperthyroidism and ophthalmopathy. That report adds: The TCR CDR3 first-round RT-PCR relied on the HTBI primer set.

The clonotype was recovered from a man aged 40-50 years with Graves disease. The source material was peripheral blood mononuclear cells (PBMCs), sampled at new diagnosis, from a patient treated with antithyroid drugs. V usage is TRBV5-1 and J usage is TRBJ1-4, with D hard to call. The CDR3 reads CASSLEVTNEKLFF. The CDR3 DNA follows: TGCGCCAGCAGCTTGGAAGTTACTAATGAAAAACTGTTTTTT.